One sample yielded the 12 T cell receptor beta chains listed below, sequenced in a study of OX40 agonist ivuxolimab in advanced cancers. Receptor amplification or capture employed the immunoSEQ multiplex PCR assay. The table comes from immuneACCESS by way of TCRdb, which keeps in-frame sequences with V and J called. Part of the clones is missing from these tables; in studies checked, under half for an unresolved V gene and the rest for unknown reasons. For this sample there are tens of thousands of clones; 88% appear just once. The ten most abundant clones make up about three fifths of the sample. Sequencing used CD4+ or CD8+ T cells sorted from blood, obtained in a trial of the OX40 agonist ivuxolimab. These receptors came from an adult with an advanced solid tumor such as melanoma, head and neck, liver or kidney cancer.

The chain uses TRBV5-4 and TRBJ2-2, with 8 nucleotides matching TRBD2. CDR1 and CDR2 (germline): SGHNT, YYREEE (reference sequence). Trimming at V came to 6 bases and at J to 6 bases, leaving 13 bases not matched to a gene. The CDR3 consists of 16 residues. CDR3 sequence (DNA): TGTGCCAGCACAGCTACTAGCGGAACCCCGGCCGGGGAGCTGTTTTTT. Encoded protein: CASTATSGTPAGELFF.

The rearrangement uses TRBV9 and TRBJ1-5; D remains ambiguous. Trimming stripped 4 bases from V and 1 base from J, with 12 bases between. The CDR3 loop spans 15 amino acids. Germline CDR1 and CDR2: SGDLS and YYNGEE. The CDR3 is CASSPRGLSNQPQHF. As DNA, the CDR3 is TGTGCCAGCAGCCCACGAGGACTGAGCAATCAGCCCCAGCATTTT.

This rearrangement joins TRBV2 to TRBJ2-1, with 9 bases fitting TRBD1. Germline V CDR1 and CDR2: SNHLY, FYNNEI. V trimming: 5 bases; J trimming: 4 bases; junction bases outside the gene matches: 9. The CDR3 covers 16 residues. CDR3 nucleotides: TGTGCCAGCAGTCTTACCGGGACAGGGAAATACAATGAGCAGTTCTTC. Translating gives CASSLTGTGKYNEQFF.

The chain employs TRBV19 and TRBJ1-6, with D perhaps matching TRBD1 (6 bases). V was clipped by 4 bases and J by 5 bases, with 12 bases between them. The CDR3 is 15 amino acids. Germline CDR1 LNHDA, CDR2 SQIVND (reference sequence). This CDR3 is CASSKQGNNNSPLHF. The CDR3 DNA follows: TGTGCCAGTAGTAAACAGGGAAATAATAATTCACCCCTCCACTTT.

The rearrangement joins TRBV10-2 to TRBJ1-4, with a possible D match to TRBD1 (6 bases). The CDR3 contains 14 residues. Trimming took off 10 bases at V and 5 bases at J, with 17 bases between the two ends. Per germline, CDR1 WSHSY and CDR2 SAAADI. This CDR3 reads CATSTGGRNEKLFF. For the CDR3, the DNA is TGCGCCACCTCAACGGGGGGCAGGAATGAAAAACTGTTTTTT.

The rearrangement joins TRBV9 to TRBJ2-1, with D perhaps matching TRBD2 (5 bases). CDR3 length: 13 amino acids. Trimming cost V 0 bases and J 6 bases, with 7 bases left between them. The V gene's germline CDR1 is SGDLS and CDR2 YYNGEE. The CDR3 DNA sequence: TGTGCCAGCAGCGTAGGAGGGCTCAATGAGCAGTTCTTC. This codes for CASSVGGLNEQFF.

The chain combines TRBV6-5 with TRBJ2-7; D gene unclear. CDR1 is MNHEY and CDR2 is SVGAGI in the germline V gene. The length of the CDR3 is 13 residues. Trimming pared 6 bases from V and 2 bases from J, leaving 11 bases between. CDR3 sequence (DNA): TGTGCCAGCAGGACCGACATTACCTACGAGCAGTACTTC. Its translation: CASRTDITYEQYF.

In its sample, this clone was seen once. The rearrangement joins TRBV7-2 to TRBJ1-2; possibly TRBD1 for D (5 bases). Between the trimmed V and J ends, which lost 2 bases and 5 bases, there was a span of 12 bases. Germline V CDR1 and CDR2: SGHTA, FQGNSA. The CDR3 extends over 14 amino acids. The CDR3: CASSLSGTEYGYTF. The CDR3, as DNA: TGTGCCAGCAGCTTATCCGGGACGGAATATGGCTACACCTTC.

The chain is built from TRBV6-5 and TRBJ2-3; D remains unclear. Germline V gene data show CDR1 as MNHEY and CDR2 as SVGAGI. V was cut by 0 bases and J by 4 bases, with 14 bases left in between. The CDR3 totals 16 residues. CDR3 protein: CASSYSPPSVADTQYF. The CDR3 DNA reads TGTGCCAGCAGTTACTCCCCCCCCTCAGTGGCAGATACGCAGTATTTT.

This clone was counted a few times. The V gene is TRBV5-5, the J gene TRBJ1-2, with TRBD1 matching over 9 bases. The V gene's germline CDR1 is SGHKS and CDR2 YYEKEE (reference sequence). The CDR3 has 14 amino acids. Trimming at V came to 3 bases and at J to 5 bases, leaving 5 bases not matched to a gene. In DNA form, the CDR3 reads TGTGCCAGCAGCTCCGGGACAGGGTTTTATGGCTACACCTTC. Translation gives CASSSGTGFYGYTF.

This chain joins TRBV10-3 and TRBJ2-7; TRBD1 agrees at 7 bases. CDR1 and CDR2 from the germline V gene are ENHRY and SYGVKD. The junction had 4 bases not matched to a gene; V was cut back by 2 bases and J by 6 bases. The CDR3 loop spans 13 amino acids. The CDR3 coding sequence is TGTGCCATCAGTGAGGGACAGGCCCTCGAGCAGTACTTC. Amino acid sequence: CAISEGQALEQYF.

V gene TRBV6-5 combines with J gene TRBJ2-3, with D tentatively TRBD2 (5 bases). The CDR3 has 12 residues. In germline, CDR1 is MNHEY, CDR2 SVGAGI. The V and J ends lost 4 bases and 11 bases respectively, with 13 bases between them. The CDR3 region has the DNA TGTGCCAGCAGTTCTAGCAGTAGTGAGCAGTATTTT. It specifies CASSSSSSEQYF.